The 21 T cell receptor beta chains in this list originate from one sample, sequenced in a study of technical replicates of blood from four donors. Assay: immunoSEQ multiplex PCR; the TCRdb copy retains only in-frame clones and omits some. Of about 84,000 clones listed, around 93% are singletons. The sequenced material came from T cells isolated from PBMCs. The receptors were gathered from a human donor in good health.

The chain joins TRBV4-2 to TRBJ2-3; D is unclear. The germline gives CDR1 LGHNA, CDR2 YNFKEQ. The CDR3 runs to 16 residues. The V end was cut by 1 base, the J end by 0 bases, with 11 bases between. The CDR3 nucleotides read TGTGCCAGCAGCCAAGTCCCAGCGCCTAGCACAGATACGCAGTATTTT. Its protein is CASSQVPAPSTDTQYF.

The chain employs TRBV5-8 and TRBJ1-4, with TRBD1 identical over 7 bases. With V trimmed by 4 bases and J by 0 bases, 9 bases remained unmatched. Germline V gene sequence: CDR1 SGHTS, CDR2 YDEGEE. The CDR3 extends over 17 amino acids. The CDR3 nucleotides are TGTGCCAGCAGCCTCAGGGGGGAATCTCCAACTAATGAAAAACTGTTTTTT. Translating gives CASSLRGESPTNEKLFF.

The chain joins TRBV6-5 to TRBJ1-4, with TRBD1 matching 8 bases. CDR3 size: 15 residues. Germline CDR1 MNHEY, CDR2 SVGAGI. The J segment lost 8 bases and the V segment lost 7 bases, leaving 12 bases of the junction unmatched. CDR3 region: CASTSIQGAEEKLFF. CDR3 coding DNA: TGTGCCAGCACAAGCATTCAGGGGGCAGAAGAAAAACTGTTTTTT.

The chain couples TRBV28 to TRBJ1-1; D unclear. CDR1 is MDHEN and CDR2 is SYDVKM in the germline V gene. Trimming removed 10 bases from V and 2 bases from J, with 14 bases in between. The CDR3 consists of 13 residues. The CDR3 DNA reads TGTGCCACCTTGGAGGGCGGAAACACTGAAGCTTTCTTT. Its translation is CATLEGGNTEAFF.

The chain couples TRBV9 to TRBJ2-7; a possible D gene is TRBD2 (6 bases). This CDR3 spans 18 amino acids. Between the trimmed V and J ends, which lost 0 bases and 7 bases, there was a span of 26 bases. In germline, CDR1 is SGDLS, CDR2 YYNGEE. CDR3: CASSVGQRGGIRAGEQYF. As DNA, the CDR3 is TGTGCCAGCAGCGTAGGTCAGAGGGGCGGGATTAGGGCAGGAGAGCAGTACTTC. Full variable domain (missing parts from reference TRBV9 and TRBJ2-7): DSGVTQTPKHLITATGQRVTLRCSPRSGDLSVYWYQQSLDQGLQFLIQYYNGEERAKGNILERFSAQQFPDLHSELNLSSLELGDSALYFCASSVGQRGGIRAGEQYFGPGTRLTVT.

The chain combines TRBV15 with TRBJ1-1; no definite D call. CDR3 size: 14 residues. V lost 0 bases, J lost 1 base, and 6 bases lay in between. In germline, CDR1 is LNHNV, CDR2 YYDKDF (reference sequence). The CDR3 reads CATSRDPTNTEAFF. The CDR3, as DNA: TGTGCCACCAGCAGAGATCCTACGAACACTGAAGCTTTCTTT.

J is TRBJ2-1 and V is TRBV11-3; 8 bases are shared with TRBD2. The CDR3 runs 17 residues. Trimming removed 5 bases from V and 0 bases from J; junction bases left unmatched: 9. Germline CDR1 SGHNT, CDR2 YENEEA. The DNA of the CDR3 is TGTGCCAGCAGCCTGGGAATAGCGGGGAGCTCCTACAATGAGCAGTTCTTC. Translation gives CASSLGIAGSSYNEQFF. The full variable domain, in which reference TRBV11-3 and TRBJ2-1 provide the parts outside the CDR3, is EAGVVQSPRYKIIEKKQPVAFWCNPISGHNTLYWYLQNLGQGPELLIRYENEEAVDDSQLPKDRFSAERLKGVDSTLKIQPAELGDSAVYLCASSLGIAGSSYNEQFFGPGTRLTVL.

The rearrangement uses TRBV4-1 and TRBJ1-2, with TRBD1 identical over 7 bases. The CDR3 covers 14 residues. The V and J ends lost 3 bases and 4 bases, in that order; junction bases with no gene match: 5. Germline CDR1 and CDR2: MGHRA and YSYEKL. In nucleotides, the CDR3 is TGCGCCAGCAGCCACAGTACAGGGGCCTATGGCTACACCTTC. Translated: CASSHSTGAYGYTF.

The chain uses TRBV5-4 and TRBJ2-5; D possibly corresponds to TRBD2 (5 bases). Deletions cut 2 bases from V and 1 base from J, with 9 bases between. The CDR3 contains 14 residues. Looked up from germline, CDR1 is SGHNT and CDR2 is YYREEE (reference sequence). The CDR3 is CASSLQLGQETQYF. The CDR3 nucleotides read TGTGCCAGCAGCTTACAACTAGGCCAAGAGACCCAGTACTTC.

The chain employs TRBV4-1 and TRBJ2-2; 9 bases are a match to TRBD1. V dropped 4 bases and J dropped 6; count of bases not matched to a gene: 6. The CDR3 consists of 15 residues. The V gene's germline CDR1 is MGHRA and CDR2 YSYEKL. The CDR3 sequence: CASSPDRGRAGELFF. CDR3 DNA: TGCGCCAGCAGCCCGGACAGGGGTCGGGCCGGGGAGCTGTTTTTT.

The chain joins TRBV19 to TRBJ2-1, with 9 bases fitting TRBD2. CDR1 and CDR2 (germline): LNHDA, SQIVND (reference sequence). The CDR3 contains 16 residues. V lost 7 bases, J lost 4 bases, and 11 bases stayed unmatched. CDR3 region: CASKEDSGGLYNEQFF. As DNA, the CDR3 is TGTGCCAGTAAGGAAGATAGCGGGGGTCTATACAATGAGCAGTTCTTC.

This clone was found a few times. The rearrangement links TRBV9 to TRBJ1-6; 9 bases line up with TRBD1. This CDR3 spans 16 amino acids. Unmatched junction bases numbered 8, after V lost 1 base and J lost 9 bases. CDR1 and CDR2 from the germline V gene are SGDLS and YYNGEE. The CDR3 DNA is TGTGCCAGCAGCGTAAAGGGACAGGGTCTTACTTCACCCCTCCACTTT. Translating gives CASSVKGQGLTSPLHF. The complete variable domain, with remaining parts taken from reference TRBV9 and TRBJ1-6, reads DSGVTQTPKHLITATGQRVTLRCSPRSGDLSVYWYQQSLDQGLQFLIQYYNGEERAKGNILERFSAQQFPDLHSELNLSSLELGDSALYFCASSVKGQGLTSPLHFGNGTRLTVT.

This clone was observed once. This chain joins TRBV30 and TRBJ2-3; D might be TRBD2 (7 bases). V was clipped by 1 base and J by 0 bases, with 17 bases between them. The CDR3 spans 17 residues. Germline V gives CDR1 GTSNPN, CDR2 SVGIG (reference sequence). The DNA of the CDR3 is TGTGCCTGGAGTGGGGCCGAAGGCGGGGGCAGCACAGATACGCAGTATTTT. Encoded protein: CAWSGAEGGGSTDTQYF.

The rearrangement joins TRBV28 to TRBJ2-3; 8 nucleotides match TRBD2. The V segment lost 6 bases and the J segment 3 bases; nucleotides outside the gene matches: 8. The CDR3 contains 15 residues. Germline assignment: CDR1 MDHEN and CDR2 SYDVKM. CDR3 in DNA: TGTGCCAGCAGCCAAGGAGCGGGAGAGACAGATACGCAGTATTTT. Protein: CASSQGAGETDTQYF.

The V call is TRBV7-2, the J call TRBJ2-4; possible D gene TRBD1, 5 bases. The V end lost 4 bases, the J end lost 2 bases, and 21 bases lay between the germline ends. In germline, CDR1 is SGHTA, CDR2 FQGNSA. The CDR3 extends over 18 amino acids. DNA of the CDR3: TGTGCCAGCAGCTACAAGTGGTCAGGGCAGGGCCCCAAAAACATTCAGTACTTC. This gives the protein CASSYKWSGQGPKNIQYF.

V usage is TRBV6-4 and J usage is TRBJ2-1; the D gene is possibly TRBD2 (6 bases). The V and J ends lost 6 bases and 6 bases respectively, with 12 bases between them. Per the germline V gene, CDR1 is MRHNA and CDR2 is SNTAGT. The CDR3 is made up of 13 amino acids. The CDR3 bases are TGTGCCAGCAGCCGGCTAGCGAGCAATGAGCAGTTCTTC. Its protein product is CASSRLASNEQFF.

V and J are TRBV27 and TRBJ1-1, with 7 bases identical to TRBD1. Germline V lookup: CDR1 MNHEY, CDR2 SMNVEV (reference sequence). V shed 5 bases and J 4 bases; nucleotides not matched to a gene: 4. The CDR3 contains 13 residues. CDR3 loop: CASSRYRGTEAFF. DNA of the CDR3: TGTGCCAGCAGTCGGTACAGGGGCACTGAAGCTTTCTTT.

V gene TRBV2 combines with J gene TRBJ2-7; no clear D. The germline CDR1 and CDR2 sequences are SNHLY and FYNNEI. The length of the CDR3 is 11 residues. The V gene lost 10 bases and the J gene lost 3 bases, with 10 bases spanning the gap. This CDR3 reads CATGESYEQYF. Written as DNA, the CDR3 is TGTGCCACCGGAGAGAGCTACGAGCAGTACTTC.

The genes are TRBV9 and TRBJ2-1; TRBD2 matches 12 bases. Per germline, CDR1 SGDLS and CDR2 YYNGEE. This CDR3 region has 16 residues. The V gene end was trimmed by 3 bases and the J gene end by 0 bases; junction bases not matched to a gene: 1. The CDR3 DNA sequence: TGTGCCAGCAGCGCTAGCGGGGGGGGCTCCTACAATGAGCAGTTCTTC. As protein: CASSASGGGSYNEQFF.

This chain uses TRBV18 with TRBJ2-5; D uncertain. Between the trimmed V and J ends, which lost 4 bases and 4 bases, there was a span of 7 bases. The germline V gene has CDR1 KGHSH and CDR2 LQKENI. The CDR3 is made up of 12 amino acids. CDR3 nucleotides: TGTGCCAGCTCACGGGCAGCAGAGACCCAGTACTTC. As protein: CASSRAAETQYF.

The chain combines TRBV5-1 with TRBJ2-1, with 8 bases that match TRBD1. The CDR3 has 14 residues. V gave up 4 bases and J gave up 7 bases; unmatched junction bases: 7. Germline values: CDR1 SGHRS, CDR2 YFSETQ. CDR3 region: CASSARTGLNEQFF. DNA for the CDR3: TGCGCCAGCAGCGCAAGGACAGGGTTGAATGAGCAGTTCTTC.